Below are 5 T cell receptor beta chains sequenced from a single sample in a study of human T cells and chemical hapten exposure. Each CDR3 protein is one row after TCRdb ran MiXCR on the RACE reads. The sample lists approximately 85,000 distinct CDR3 sequences, 10% occurring once. Time point in this sample: patch test 2, 6 weeks after DPC sensitization. Treatment: therapeutic diphenylcyclopropenone sensitization with weekly scalp DPC. The starting material was whole blood, obtained in connection with sensitization to the hapten diphenylcyclopropenone (DPC). The receptors come from a woman between 25 and 40 years old with alopecia areata. Some clones in this sample may be carry-over from other donors' samples.

The rearrangement uses TRBV28 and TRBJ2-5, with unresolved D. The CDR3 spans 12 residues. Germline V lookup: CDR1 MDHEN, CDR2 SYDVKM. V was cut by 6 bases and J by 5 bases, with 10 bases left in between. CDR3 loop: CASSPHSETQYF. CDR3 nucleotides: TGTGCCAGCAGCCCCCATTCGGAGACCCAGTACTTC.

This clonotype occurred many times. The chain carries TRBV7-7 and TRBJ2-5, with 8 bases fitting TRBD2. The V and J ends lost 1 base and 9 bases, in that order; junction bases with no gene match: 13. The CDR3 is 16 amino acids. Germline V gives CDR1 SSHAT, CDR2 FNYEAQ (reference sequence). In DNA, the CDR3 is TGTGCCAGCAGCTTAGGGCCACAAGCCCGCGGGGGGCCCCAGTACTTC. As protein: CASSLGPQARGGPQYF.

The chain combines TRBV30 with TRBJ2-3; D is uncertain. There are 12 residues in the CDR3. CDR1 GTSNPN and CDR2 SVGIG come from the germline V gene (reference sequence). The ends were cut back, 3 bases at V and 2 bases at J, with 6 bases in the middle. The chain's CDR3 is CAWSPVTDTQYF. CDR3 sequence (DNA): TGTGCCTGGAGCCCTGTCACAGATACGCAGTATTTT.

In its sample, this clonotype was seen a few times. The rearrangement uses TRBV28 and TRBJ2-3; 11 nucleotides align to TRBD2. CDR1 is MDHEN, CDR2 SYDVKM, per germline. The CDR3 has 16 residues. With 6 bases clipped from V and 2 bases from J, the junction kept 7 bases outside the gene matches. The CDR3 sequence is CASRDSGGANTDTQYF. Here the CDR3 DNA reads TGTGCCAGCAGGGATAGCGGGGGGGCCAACACAGATACGCAGTATTTT.

The table lists this clonotype with many counts. The rearrangement uses TRBV11-3 and TRBJ1-2; 7 nucleotides line up with TRBD1. V dropped 5 bases and J dropped 3; count of bases not matched to a gene: 18. The V gene's germline CDR1 is SGHNT and CDR2 YENEEA. The CDR3 runs to 18 residues. As DNA, the CDR3 is TGTGCCAGCAGCACAGGGGAACATGACAGGAGGCCTCACTATGGCTACACCTTC. Translated: CASSTGEHDRRPHYGYTF.